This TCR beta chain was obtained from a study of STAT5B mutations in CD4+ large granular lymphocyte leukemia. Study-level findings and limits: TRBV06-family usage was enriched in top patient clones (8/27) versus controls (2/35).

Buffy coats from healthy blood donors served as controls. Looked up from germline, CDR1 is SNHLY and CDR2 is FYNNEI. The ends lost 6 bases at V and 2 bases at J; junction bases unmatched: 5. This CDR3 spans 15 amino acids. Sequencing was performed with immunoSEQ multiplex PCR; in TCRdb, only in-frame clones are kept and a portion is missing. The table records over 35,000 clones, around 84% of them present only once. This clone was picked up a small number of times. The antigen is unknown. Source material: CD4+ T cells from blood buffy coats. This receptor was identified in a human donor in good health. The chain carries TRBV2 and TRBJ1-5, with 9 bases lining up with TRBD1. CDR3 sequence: CASRGWTGGNQPQHF. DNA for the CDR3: TGTGCCAGCAGGGGGTGGACAGGGGGCAATCAGCCCCAGCATTTT.